This T cell receptor (beta chain) appears in the sequencing data of a study of blood T cells in healthy people across ages (dated by TCRdb to the mid-2010s). Looking at the study overall: In model experiments, roughly one uniquely barcoded TCR beta cDNA molecule per two T cells was captured by template switching. The study measured age-related changes in TCR beta repertoire diversity using deep sequencing normalized with unique cDNA molecular identifiers. The donors were divided into four age groups: young (average around 17 years), middle-aged (over 35), aged (about 62) and long-lived (approximately 74). To avoid experimental bias, donors of different ages were distributed randomly across sequencing lanes. The study analyzed two additional independent replicas of 1 million unique cDNA reads from the same blood draw for two donors, one aged 18 to 30 and one aged 80 or older. Results the study describes overall, beyond this receptor: Donor CMV infection status was unknown, potentially confounding age-related changes in expanded clonotypes. The percentage of naive T cells measured by flow cytometry correlated strongly with observed TCR beta diversity. Estimates of total diversity from one million sequenced T cells were regarded as lower bounds and underestimates. Observed TCR beta diversity per million T cells fell roughly linearly with age, and a significant reduction was already apparent by age around 40. Conclusive comparison of naive and antigen-experienced compartments was prevented by the profiling of bulk unsorted PBMCs. Compared with the aged group, more naive CD4+ T cells, fewer expanded clones and increased TCR diversity were shown by the long-lived group, suggesting age selection.

Library construction relied on 5' RACE. A second about 7 to 11 cycle PCR used a sample-barcoded 5' primer and a J-beta primer mix. Each TCR beta cDNA molecule received a unique molecular identifier from a template-switch 5' adaptor carrying 12 random nucleotides. Each sample yielded at least 2.5 million CDR3-containing paired-end reads. All of the RNA was converted into first-strand cDNA using the Mint cDNA synthesis kit, with a TRBC-specific oligonucleotide serving as the primer. After uracil-DNA glycosylase treatment, a first 18-cycle PCR used universal primers M1SS and BC2_uni_R on all cDNA. For the original study's pipeline: For normalization, 1 million high-quality reads were randomly selected from each sample, with every read carrying a distinct molecular identifier. Reads with shared molecular identifiers were discarded instead of being binned into consensus sequences. MiTCR, with a Q25 quality threshold and the strictest error-elimination algorithm, was used for CDR3 identification, clonotype clustering and error correction. A nonparametric unseen species model with Euler transformation was used to estimate a lower bound on total TCR beta diversity. Through fastp at Q25 and MiXCR, TCRdb rebuilt clones from the public reads, retaining in-frame beta chains. Entries are consolidated by CDR3 protein sequence, retaining the most common genes and DNA. V and J calls and clone size were set by TCRdb, not the authors. The sample table lists 1.8 million or so distinct CDR3 sequences, roughly 43% of them with a count of one. The ten most abundant clones make up approximately 22% of the sample.

The CDR3 has 14 amino acids, counting the end cysteine and phenylalanine. The DNA shown is the 42-base CDR3, in frame from base 1. The germline V gene (reference sequence) specifies SEHNR as CDR1 and FQNEAQ as CDR2. The donors were roughly 40 Caucasian individuals from Russia, aged roughly 6 to 100 years, who were systemically healthy. Each donor gave approximately 9.4 milliliters of peripheral blood, drawn into EDTA-treated Vacutainer tubes. Ficoll-Paque density-gradient centrifugation was used to isolate PBMCs, with at least 6 million per sample. Total RNA was extracted from PBMCs with Trizol reagent, with at least 6 micrograms obtained per sample. For every donor, an aliquot of PBMCs went through flow cytometry to measure the percentages of naive CD45RAhigh/CD27high T cells. About this clonotype itself: Its recognized antigen is unknown. Germline and junction disagree at one end, which may indicate a read error.

The rearranged segments are TRBV7-9 and TRBJ1-2; matching of 6 bases hints at TRBD1 as the D gene. The clonotype was recovered from a human donor in good health. The sequenced material came from blood. The CDR3 loop reads CAGRGPGEDYGYTF. The DNA sequence is as follows: TGTGCCGGCAGAGGTCCAGGGGAGGACTATGGCTACACCTTC.